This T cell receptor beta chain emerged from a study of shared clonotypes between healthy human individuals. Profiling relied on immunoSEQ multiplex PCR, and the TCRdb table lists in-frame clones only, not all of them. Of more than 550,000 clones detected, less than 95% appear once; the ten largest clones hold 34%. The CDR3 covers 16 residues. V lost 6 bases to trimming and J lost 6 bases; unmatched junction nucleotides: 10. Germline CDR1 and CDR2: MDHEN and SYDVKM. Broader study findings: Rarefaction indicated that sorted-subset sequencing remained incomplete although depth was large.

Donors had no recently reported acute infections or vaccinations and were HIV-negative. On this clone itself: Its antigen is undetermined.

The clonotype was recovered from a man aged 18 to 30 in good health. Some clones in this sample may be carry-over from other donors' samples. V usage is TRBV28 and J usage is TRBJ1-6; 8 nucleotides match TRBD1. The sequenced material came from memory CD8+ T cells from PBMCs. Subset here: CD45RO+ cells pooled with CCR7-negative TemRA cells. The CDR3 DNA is TGTGCCAGCAGCTCCCCCGGGACAGGCCCTAATTCACCCCTCCACTTT. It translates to CASSSPGTGPNSPLHF.